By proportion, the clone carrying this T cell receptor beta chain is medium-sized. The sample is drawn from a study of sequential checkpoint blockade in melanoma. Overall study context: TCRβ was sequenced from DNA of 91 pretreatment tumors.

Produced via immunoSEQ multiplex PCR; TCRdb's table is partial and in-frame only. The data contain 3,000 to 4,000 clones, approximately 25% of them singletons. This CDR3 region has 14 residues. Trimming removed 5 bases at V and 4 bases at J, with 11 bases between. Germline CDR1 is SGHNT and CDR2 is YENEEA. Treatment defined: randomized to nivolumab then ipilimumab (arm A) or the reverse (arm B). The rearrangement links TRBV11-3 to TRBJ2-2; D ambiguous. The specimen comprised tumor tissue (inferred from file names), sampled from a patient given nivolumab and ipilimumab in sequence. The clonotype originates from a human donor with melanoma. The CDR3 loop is CASSQTPGTGELFF. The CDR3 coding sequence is TGTGCCAGCAGCCAAACCCCGGGCACCGGGGAGCTGTTTTTT.